In this sample, the clone carrying this TCR beta chain turned up many times. Its cognate antigen is unknown. The CDR3 is 13 residues long. The germline V and J ends were trimmed by 6 bases and 0 bases, with 11 bases remaining between them. Germline CDR1 and CDR2: DFQATT and SNEGSKA (reference sequence). These data originate in a study of breast tumors, draining lymph nodes, adjacent tissues. Study-wide points: That most tumor T cells come from lymph nodes remained unproven. Compared with basal-like, luminal-like tumors shared significantly more repertoire with nontumor tissue. Tumors had less TCR diversity than lymph nodes, more than nontumor tissue.

TCRdb analysed the multiplex PCR reads with MiXCR anew, one entry per CDR3 protein. The sample holds about 94,000 distinct CDR3 sequences; roughly 30% are singletons and the top ten take around 8.1%. The lymph nodes were axillary draining lymph nodes from breast cancer patients. Sequencing input: axillary lymph node tissue. This TCR came from a female donor with breast cancer. Some clones in this sample may be carry-over from other donors' samples. The chain employs TRBV20-1 and TRBJ1-1; no reliable D call. CDR3 coding DNA: TGCAGTGCCCGCGCCCAATTGAACACTGAAGCTTTCTTT. Encoded protein: CSARAQLNTEAFF.